This T cell receptor (beta chain) was documented in a study of T-cell memory formation after mild COVID-19. The CDR3 is 12 residues long. Germline V gene data show CDR1 as SNHLY and CDR2 as FYNNEI. Trimming removed 6 bases from V and 7 bases from J; junction bases left unmatched: 5. Study findings and constraints: Clones that shrank (day 15 to 85) were balanced CD4/CD8, whereas later expanders leaned CD4+.

TCRdb reprocessed the 5' RACE reads via MiXCR and lists one record per CDR3 protein. The sample gives hundreds of thousands of distinct CDR3 sequences, 16% of which show up once; 22% is in the top ten. For this clonotype: Its target is unknown.

This clonotype was obtained from a man between 18 and 29 years old who had mild COVID-19 (a few samples of this study predate the infection). Cell type and time point are not known. The chain employs TRBV2 and TRBJ1-1; TRBD1 matches 7 bases. The sequencing sample was made of PBMCs or a T cell subset sorted from them (not recorded which). CDR3 sequence reads: CASRAHRGEAFF. CDR3 nucleotides: TGTGCCAGCAGGGCCCACAGGGGTGAAGCTTTCTTT.